A selection of T cell receptor beta chains follows, all from one sample in a study of T cells after yellow fever vaccination. Via MiXCR, TCRdb re-called the 5' RACE reads, giving one row per CDR3 protein. The sample lists hundreds of thousands of distinct CDR3 sequences; just over 20% were seen once. The sequencing used PBMCs, collected roughly 23 days after the first yellow fever vaccination. The receptors shown here come from a man aged 18 to 29 who received the YFV17D yellow fever vaccine. The CDR3 runs from the conserved cysteine through the conserved F or W. The order of the fields is V gene, J gene, CDR3 protein.

TRBV11-2	TRBJ2-1	CASSLGLEHEQFF
TRBV12-3/TRBV12-4	TRBJ1-2	CASSPGQATNYGYTF
TRBV7-2	TRBJ2-2	CASSFVGQGGTGELFF
TRBV7-8	TRBJ1-5	CASSPESGLSNQPQHF
TRBV7-2	TRBJ2-7	CASSLDGKRYEQYF
TRBV10-3	TRBJ2-1	CAISETDSYNEQFF
TRBV5-1	TRBJ2-1	CASRRQAPYNEQFF
TRBV6-2/TRBV6-3	TRBJ2-3	CASSPRRVYTDTQYF
TRBV11-2	TRBJ2-6	CASSLIQGTRGANVLTF
TRBV9	TRBJ1-2	CASSVDPGSNYGYTF
TRBV5-1	TRBJ2-1	CASSLEPTYNEQFF
TRBV7-2	TRBJ2-2	CASKTGGGDTGELFF
TRBV7-2	TRBJ2-6	CASSLDGSSGANVLTF
TRBV2	TRBJ1-2	CASSEYSGTRILTTGNYGYTF
TRBV6-2/TRBV6-3	TRBJ2-1	CASSYNQLHDEQFF
TRBV3-1	TRBJ1-1	CASSQGDRDTEAFF
TRBV3-1	TRBJ1-2	CASSSAVGTGYTF
TRBV18	TRBJ1-1	CASSPRRDGEAFF
TRBV20-1	TRBJ2-7	CSASGQGAIYEQYF
TRBV6-4	TRBJ2-3	CASRDTGGSDTQYF
TRBV29-1	TRBJ2-7	CSVSSSGGYEQYF
TRBV6-1	TRBJ2-1	CASSVQSSYNEQFF
TRBV5-4	TRBJ1-1	CASSPGGREGNTEAFF
TRBV28	TRBJ2-6	CPPPGLAGGFSGANVLTF
TRBV6-2/TRBV6-3	TRBJ1-6	CASSYLQSNSPLHF
TRBV7-7	TRBJ2-5	CASSPYLPGGPVGETQYF
TRBV27	TRBJ1-2	CASSFSHGSGYTF
TRBV11-1	TRBJ1-2	CASSLAPLRDRGPYGYTF
TRBV20-1	TRBJ2-2	CSARVEGNTGELFF
TRBV29-1	TRBJ1-1	CSARTGYTEAFF